What follows are 26 T cell receptor beta chains derived from one specimen sequenced in a study of T cells after yellow fever vaccination. TCRdb re-analysed the 5' RACE reads in MiXCR, keeping a single row per CDR3 protein. The profile shows fewer than 500,000 distinct CDR3 sequences, roughly a sixth of them singletons. Material: PBMCs, obtained before the yellow fever booster vaccination. Source of these receptors: a young man who received the YFV17D yellow fever vaccine.

The V call is TRBV15, the J call TRBJ2-5, with D uncertain. V dropped 0 bases and J dropped 4 bases, with 9 bases sitting between them. Looked up from germline, CDR1 is LNHNV and CDR2 is YYDKDF (reference sequence). The CDR3 runs 14 residues. The CDR3 DNA reads TGTGCCACCAGCAGAGATGCCTTTGGAGAGACCCAGTACTTC. This gives the protein CATSRDAFGETQYF.

This clonotype occurred a few times. This sequence joins TRBV20-1 and TRBJ1-2; TRBD1 agrees at 8 bases. The V gene end was trimmed by 0 bases and the J gene end by 5 bases; junction bases not matched to a gene: 8. CDR3 length equals 15 residues. In germline, CDR1 is DFQATT, CDR2 SNEGSKA (reference sequence). The DNA for the CDR3 is TGCAGTGCTAGAGAAGTGGGACAGGCGGTTTATGGCTACACCTTC. This encodes CSAREVGQAVYGYTF.

This clonotype was seen only a few times. This sequence joins TRBV6-4 and TRBJ2-3, with 7 bases matching TRBD2. CDR1 MRHNA and CDR2 SNTAGT come from the germline V gene. With 6 bases clipped from V and 5 bases from J, the junction kept 5 bases outside the gene matches. CDR3 length: 13 amino acids. The CDR3 loop is CASSTSEGDTQYF. The CDR3 DNA reads TGTGCCAGCAGCACTAGCGAAGGAGATACGCAGTATTTT.

In its sample, this clonotype was seen a few times. The chain combines TRBV6-5 with TRBJ2-5; D unresolved. This CDR3 has 12 amino acids. Trimming removed 4 bases from V and 5 bases from J, with 8 bases in between. CDR1 MNHEY and CDR2 SVGAGI come from the germline V gene. The CDR3 DNA is TGTGCCAGCAGTTCGGATCCGGAGACCCAGTACTTC. Its translation is CASSSDPETQYF.

The chain couples TRBV27 to TRBJ2-7, with D unclear. Deletions cut 6 bases from V and 3 bases from J, with 24 bases between. There are 17 residues in the CDR3. The germline V gene encodes CDR1 MNHEY and CDR2 SMNVEV (reference sequence). CDR3 amino acids: CASRRALSQAGSYEQYF. Written as DNA, the CDR3 is TGTGCCAGCAGACGGGCCTTAAGCCAGGCCGGTAGCTACGAGCAGTACTTC.

This clonotype was found a few times. This rearrangement joins TRBV7-2 to TRBJ1-1; D not certain. Germline CDR1 and CDR2: SGHTA and FQGNSA. The CDR3 spans 14 residues. Trimming pared 3 bases from V and 3 bases from J, leaving 11 bases between. The CDR3 loop reads CASSFLQPDTEAFF. The CDR3 DNA reads as TGTGCCAGCAGCTTCTTACAGCCCGACACTGAAGCTTTCTTT.

The V gene is TRBV2, the J gene TRBJ2-7; TRBD1 matches 7 bases. The germline gives CDR1 SNHLY, CDR2 FYNNEI. This CDR3 is 15 amino acids long. The trim removed 2 bases at V and 3 bases at J, leaving 7 bases unmatched. The CDR3 sequence: CASSERPRQGYEQYF. The CDR3 coding sequence is TGTGCCAGCAGTGAACGGCCGAGACAGGGCTACGAGCAGTACTTC.

This clonotype was seen repeatedly, ten times or more. This chain uses TRBV7-9 with TRBJ1-1; D gene ambiguous. Germline V gene sequence: CDR1 SEHNR, CDR2 FQNEAQ (reference sequence). Trimming pared 7 bases from V and 3 bases from J, leaving 12 bases between. The CDR3 totals 13 residues. This chain's CDR3 is CASTPREDTEAFF. CDR3 nucleotides: TGTGCCAGCACCCCCAGAGAGGACACTGAAGCTTTCTTT.

The gene calls are TRBV2 and TRBJ2-5; 9 bases line up with TRBD2. The CDR3 loop spans 14 amino acids. With 10 bases clipped from V and 5 bases from J, the junction kept 11 bases outside the gene matches. The germline V gene has CDR1 SNHLY and CDR2 FYNNEI. CDR3 sequence reads: CATTPGLASETQYF. DNA of the CDR3: TGTGCCACCACCCCGGGACTAGCTTCGGAGACCCAGTACTTC.

This clonotype was seen ten or more times. The chain carries TRBV29-1 and TRBJ2-1, with D uncertain. The CDR3 length is 13 residues. Per germline, CDR1 SQVTM and CDR2 ANQGSEA. The V gene lost 4 bases and the J gene lost 5 bases, with 12 bases spanning the gap. The CDR3 nucleotides are TGCAGCGTTGCTCCGCGATTCAACAATGAGCAGTTCTTC. Protein: CSVAPRFNNEQFF.

This rearrangement joins TRBV5-1 to TRBJ1-5; D gene unclear. V lost 0 bases and J lost 0, with 7 bases in between. The germline CDR1 and CDR2 sequences are SGHRS and YFSETQ. The CDR3 is 15 residues long. This CDR3 reads CASSLGTNSNQPQHF. The CDR3 DNA reads as TGCGCCAGCAGCTTGGGGACTAATAGCAATCAGCCCCAGCATTTT.

This clonotype was counted ten times or more. The rearrangement links TRBV9 to TRBJ2-1; perhaps TRBD2 as D (5 bases). Germline V CDR1 and CDR2: SGDLS, YYNGEE. The CDR3 has 14 amino acids. V was cut by 0 bases and J by 4 bases, with 8 bases left in between. DNA for the CDR3: TGTGCCAGCAGCGTAGGCCCGGGGTACAATGAGCAGTTCTTC. Its protein product is CASSVGPGYNEQFF. Filled out from reference TRBV9 and TRBJ2-1, the complete variable domain reads DSGVTQTPKHLITATGQRVTLRCSPRSGDLSVYWYQQSLDQGLQFLIQYYNGEERAKGNILERFSAQQFPDLHSELNLSSLELGDSALYFCASSVGPGYNEQFFGPGTRLTVL.

This clonotype was counted only a few times. The chain carries TRBV3-1 and TRBJ1-2; TRBD1 aligns across 8 bases. Unmatched junction bases numbered 8, after V lost 4 bases and J lost 4 bases. This CDR3 has 15 amino acids. CDR1 LGHDT and CDR2 YNNKEL come from the germline V gene (reference sequence). The CDR3 bases are TGTGCCAGCAGCCCCTGGACAGGGTTGGGCTATGGCTACACCTTC. It yields the protein CASSPWTGLGYGYTF.

This clonotype was seen repeatedly, ten times or more. The V gene is TRBV7-2, the J gene TRBJ2-3; maybe TRBD1 (7 bases). V was trimmed by 8 bases and J by 4 bases, leaving 22 bases between them. Germline CDR1 and CDR2: SGHTA and FQGNSA. The CDR3 sequence is 16 residues long. The CDR3 here is CASFQGGNSPADTQYF. Here the CDR3 DNA reads TGTGCCAGCTTTCAGGGGGGAAACTCGCCGGCAGATACGCAGTATTTT. The full variable domain, its missing parts supplied by reference TRBV7-2 and TRBJ2-3, is GAGVSQSPSNKVTEKGKDVELRCDPISGHTALYWYRQSLGQGLEFLIYFQGNSAPDKSGLPSDRFSAERTGGSVSTLTIQRTQQEDSAVYLCASFQGGNSPADTQYFGPGTRLTVL.

The chain recombines TRBV7-2 with TRBJ1-5, with D possibly being TRBD1 (6 bases). The CDR3 consists of 13 residues. CDR1 and CDR2 (germline): SGHTA, FQGNSA. Trimming stripped 1 base from V and 8 bases from J, with 9 bases between. The CDR3 here is CASSLDRVKPQHF. The CDR3, as DNA: TGTGCCAGCAGCTTAGACAGGGTTAAGCCCCAGCATTTT.

CDR3 nucleotide sequence: TGTGCCAGCAGCGTAGTGGGACGCGATACGCAGTATTTT. Encoded protein: CASSVVGRDTQYF. This chain connects TRBV9 to TRBJ2-3; TRBD1 or TRBD2 may be the D gene (5 bases each). Germline V gene lookup returns CDR1 SGDLS and CDR2 YYNGEE. V lost 0 bases to trimming and J lost 6 bases, with 8 bases between them. This CDR3 spans 13 amino acids.

The genes are TRBV7-2 and TRBJ2-4; 9 nucleotides agree with TRBD1. The ends lost 4 bases at V and 8 bases at J; junction bases unmatched: 9. Germline values: CDR1 SGHTA, CDR2 FQGNSA. This CDR3 region has 15 residues. CDR3 amino acids: CASSSRGQGPYIQYF. The CDR3 coding sequence is TGTGCCAGCAGCTCACGTGGACAGGGGCCGTACATTCAGTACTTC.

Only a few counts were recorded for this clonotype. The chain employs TRBV4-1 and TRBJ1-6; 8 positions agree with TRBD1. This CDR3 contains 15 residues. Losses at the gene ends were 1 base for V and 10 bases for J; bases not matched to a gene: 6. Germline lookup yields CDR1 MGHRA and CDR2 YSYEKL. The CDR3 protein is CASSQGQGAGSPLHF. The DNA for the CDR3 is TGCGCCAGCAGCCAAGGGCAGGGGGCAGGATCACCCCTCCACTTT.

V is TRBV6-1 and J is TRBJ2-3; perhaps D is TRBD1 or TRBD2 (5 bases each). Trimming stripped 0 bases from V and 4 bases from J, with 5 bases between. Germline V gives CDR1 MNHNS, CDR2 SASEGT. There are 13 residues in the CDR3. Here the CDR3 reads CASSEAGADTQYF. CDR3 bases: TGTGCCAGCAGTGAAGCGGGGGCAGATACGCAGTATTTT.

In its sample, this clonotype was seen a few times. This sequence joins TRBV2 and TRBJ1-1, with a weak D call TRBD1 (5 bases). CDR3 length: 13 residues. Looked up from germline, CDR1 is SNHLY and CDR2 is FYNNEI. The V end lost 7 bases, the J end lost 0 bases, and 9 bases lay between the germline ends. In DNA form, the CDR3 reads TGTGCCAGCACGGGGGGGGTGAACACTGAAGCTTTCTTT. As protein: CASTGGVNTEAFF.

The V and J genes are TRBV24-1 and TRBJ2-1, with 10 bases matching TRBD1. With 2 bases clipped from V and 4 bases from J, the junction kept 4 bases outside the gene matches. Germline CDR1 reads KGHDR; CDR2 reads SFDVKD. This CDR3 contains 16 residues. The DNA for the CDR3 is TGTGCCACCAGTGATTCGGGACAGGGGAGGTACAATGAGCAGTTCTTC. It translates to CATSDSGQGRYNEQFF.

V gene TRBV3-1 combines with J gene TRBJ2-6; a possible D gene is TRBD1 (6 bases). Germline V gene sequence: CDR1 LGHDT, CDR2 YNNKEL (reference sequence). Trimming shortened V by 0 bases and J by 0 bases, and 9 bases separated the two germline ends. The CDR3 is made up of 17 amino acids. The DNA of the CDR3 is TGTGCCAGCAGCCAAGATGACAGGCTCTCTGGGGCCAACGTCCTGACTTTC. It encodes CASSQDDRLSGANVLTF.

This CDR3 is CASSRGLRVEQYF. The CDR3, as DNA: TGTGCCAGCAGTCGGGGGCTCCGGGTGGAGCAGTACTTC. The chain is built from TRBV27 and TRBJ2-7; D may be TRBD1 or TRBD2 (6 bases each). The CDR3 contains 13 residues. The ends were cut back, 5 bases at V and 7 bases at J, with 15 bases in the middle. The V gene's germline CDR1 is MNHEY and CDR2 SMNVEV (reference sequence).

This clonotype was seen just once. The chain couples TRBV7-8 to TRBJ2-3, with 12 bases fitting TRBD2. The length of the CDR3 is 17 residues. V gave up 0 bases and J gave up 1 base; unmatched junction bases: 2. Germline V gives CDR1 SGHVS, CDR2 FQNEAQ. Here the CDR3 reads CASSLALAGGRTDTQYF. In DNA, the CDR3 is TGTGCCAGCAGCTTAGCCCTAGCGGGGGGGCGCACAGATACGCAGTATTTT.

The chain couples TRBV20-1 to TRBJ2-1; TRBD1 agrees at 8 bases. Trimming cost V 3 bases and J 1 base; bases outside gene matches: 2. In germline, CDR1 is DFQATT, CDR2 SNEGSKA (reference sequence). The CDR3 loop spans 14 amino acids. The CDR3 region is CSARDRVSYNEQFF. The DNA for the CDR3 is TGCAGTGCTAGGGACAGGGTTTCCTACAATGAGCAGTTCTTC.

The J gene is TRBJ2-3, the V gene TRBV28, with 8 positions matching TRBD1. Germline V gives CDR1 MDHEN, CDR2 SYDVKM. Losses at the gene ends were 8 bases for V and 4 bases for J; bases not matched to a gene: 11. The CDR3 is 15 amino acids. This CDR3 reads CASSLGQVKSDTQYF. Here the CDR3 DNA reads TGTGCCAGCTCCCTGGGACAGGTCAAATCAGATACGCAGTATTTT.